The rows below give T cell receptor beta chains drawn from one sample of a study of vaccination and CD4 T cells after COVID-19. MiXCR, applied by TCRdb to the PCR reads, yields one record per CDR3 protein. This sample has 10,000 or so distinct CDR3 sequences, with 50% to 70% found just once. No antigen has been assigned to these receptors. Material for sequencing was CD4+ T cells from blood, cultured in vitro. The receptors stem from a human donor who had recovered from COVID-19. Each CDR3 is given with its conserved first and last residue. D genes are given only for firm matches. Some rows have no size entry. The others give once, few or many, or a class for an expanded clone.

clone_size	d_call	j_call	v_call	cdr3_aa	cdr3_nt
-	TRBD2	TRBJ2-7	TRBV7-2	CASSFGRDGYEQYF	TGTGCCAGCAGCTTTGGGAGGGACGGATACGAGCAGTACTTC
-	-	TRBJ2-2	TRBV11-2	CASSASRSDTGELFF	TGTGCCAGCAGCGCCTCCCGTTCGGACACCGGGGAGCTGTTTTTT
few	-	TRBJ1-5	TRBV19	CASSGLNQPQHF	TGTGCCAGTAGTGGATTAAATCAGCCCCAGCATTTT
-	-	TRBJ1-4	TRBV19	CASSIALHEKLFF	TGTGCCAGTAGTATAGCCCTCCATGAAAAACTGTTTTTT
-	-	TRBJ1-1	TRBV6-5	CASSYSGTGVGGAFF	TGTGCCAGCAGTTATTCCGGGACCGGAGTCGGAGGAGCTTTCTTT
-	-	TRBJ2-7	TRBV7-2	CASSLAVGPNEQYF	TGTGCCAGCAGCTTAGCTGTAGGACCGAACGAGCAGTACTTC
-	-	TRBJ1-3	TRBV5-1	CASSLEETQSGNTIYF	TGCGCCAGCAGCTTGGAAGAGACACAATCTGGAAACACCATATATTTT
-	-	TRBJ1-2	TRBV30	CAWSVGVNYGYTF	TGTGCCTGGAGTGTGGGAGTTAACTATGGCTACACCTTC
-	-	TRBJ2-7	TRBV11-1	CASSLLGDEQYF	TGTGCCAGCAGCTTACTGGGTGACGAGCAGTACTTC
-	TRBD2	TRBJ2-7	TRBV19	CASSPTGTSGGGYEQYF	TGTGCCAGTAGTCCCACCGGGACTAGCGGAGGGGGCTACGAGCAGTACTTC
-	-	TRBJ1-3	TRBV19	CASSPTARGSGNTIYF	TGTGCCAGTAGCCCCACGGCAAGGGGGTCCGGAAACACCATATATTTT
-	-	TRBJ2-3	TRBV7-9	CASSSKDTQYF	TGTGCCAGCAGCTCTAAAGATACGCAGTATTTT
-	-	TRBJ1-1	TRBV6-1	CASSVQQNTEAFF	TGTGCCAGCAGTGTCCAGCAGAACACTGAAGCTTTCTTT
few	-	TRBJ1-2	TRBV20-1	CSGRVLPNYGYTF	TGCAGTGGGAGAGTCCTCCCTAACTATGGCTACACCTTC
-	-	TRBJ1-2	TRBV2	CASIRPNNLNYGYTF	TGTGCCAGCATACGGCCGAACAATCTCAACTATGGCTACACCTTC
once	-	TRBJ2-3	TRBV12-3/TRBV12-4	CASSLDSRVVAQYF	TGTGCCAGCAGTTTAGATTCCAGGGTGGTAGCGCAGTATTTT
few	TRBD1	TRBJ1-1	TRBV6-2/TRBV6-3	CASSYRGMHRGNTEAFF	TGTGCCAGCAGTTACAGGGGAATGCACAGGGGTAACACTGAAGCTTTCTTT
few	TRBD1	TRBJ1-2	TRBV20-1	CSALLTGVAGGAYGYTF	TGCAGTGCCCTACTGACAGGGGTCGCCGGGGGTGCCTATGGCTACACCTTC
few	-	TRBJ2-1	TRBV7-2	CASSLGQNPNNEQFF	TGTGCCAGCAGCTTAGGACAAAACCCAAACAATGAGCAGTTCTTC
-	TRBD1	TRBJ1-2	TRBV7-2	CASSLSGQESGYTF	TGTGCCAGCAGCTTATCTGGACAGGAGTCAGGCTATACCTTC
-	-	TRBJ1-5	TRBV19	CASSTGAGTNQPQHF	TGTGCCAGTAGTACGGGGGCAGGGACCAATCAGCCCCAGCATTTT
-	-	TRBJ2-3	TRBV20-1	CSAINRDYHTDTQYF	TGCAGTGCGATCAACAGGGACTACCACACAGATACGCAGTATTTT
-	TRBD1	TRBJ1-1	TRBV7-9	CASSSQQGTTTEAFF	TGTGCCAGCAGCAGCCAACAGGGGACGACGACTGAAGCTTTCTTT
-	-	TRBJ2-7	TRBV7-8	CASSSPLREKGEQYF	TGTGCCAGCAGCTCCCCCCTAAGGGAGAAGGGCGAGCAGTACTTC
-	-	TRBJ2-3	TRBV11-3	CASSLAYDTQYF	TGTGCCAGCAGCCTAGCGTACGATACGCAGTATTTT
few	TRBD1	TRBJ1-1	TRBV6-1	CASSLNRGRNTEAFF	TGTGCCAGCAGTCTGAACAGGGGCAGAAACACTGAAGCTTTCTTT
-	-	TRBJ1-2	TRBV7-2	CASSLARGTVVGYTF	TGTGCCAGCAGCTTAGCGCGAGGGACGGTGGTTGGCTACACCTTC
-	TRBD1	TRBJ1-4	TRBV7-6	CASSLNRGGDEKLFF	TGTGCCAGCAGCTTAAACAGGGGAGGAGATGAAAAACTGTTTTTT
-	-	TRBJ1-1	TRBV7-9	CASSYQGVGTEAFF	TGTGCCAGCAGCTATCAGGGTGTGGGAACTGAAGCTTTCTTT
-	TRBD1	TRBJ2-5	TRBV7-3	CASRDRNQETQYF	TGTGCCAGCAGGGACAGGAACCAAGAGACCCAGTACTTC
once	-	TRBJ2-3	TRBV6-5	CASSYSGRASTDTQYF	TGTGCCAGCAGTTACTCTGGGCGGGCGAGCACAGATACGCAGTATTTT
-	-	TRBJ2-7	TRBV6-5	CASSYRQTYEQYF	TGTGCCAGCAGTTACAGACAGACCTACGAGCAGTACTTC
-	-	TRBJ2-7	TRBV20-1	CSARDFSIKGNEQYF	TGCAGTGCTAGAGATTTTAGTATTAAGGGGAACGAGCAGTACTTC
-	-	TRBJ2-3	TRBV7-2	CASSRNALGTDTQYF	TGTGCCAGCAGCCGGAACGCACTAGGGACAGATACGCAGTATTTT
once	TRBD1	TRBJ2-4	TRBV4-3	CASSPYGQGNIQYF	TGCGCCAGCAGCCCCTACGGACAGGGTAACATTCAGTACTTC